The rows below give T cell receptor beta chains drawn from one sample of a study of shared clonotypes between healthy human individuals. Method: immunoSEQ multiplex PCR; TCRdb's copy keeps in-frame clones and lacks some. The sample lists some 2.1 million clones; 85% to 95% were seen once. The source material was naive CD4+ T cells sorted from blood. Receptors were obtained from a man between 18 and 35 years old in good health. The CDR3 runs from the conserved cysteine through the conserved F or W. A D gene is named only where the DNA matches it firmly. Clone size is shown for a subset of rows, as once, few, many or a class of expanded clone.

>TRBJ2-5|TRBD2|NA|TRBV7-2
CASSLVAGGETQYF
TGTGCCAGCAGCTTAGTAGCGGGAGGGGAGACCCAGTACTTC
>TRBJ2-2|NA|NA|TRBV2
CASSVSGELFF
TGTGCCAGCAGTGTTAGCGGGGAGCTGTTTTTT
>TRBJ1-5|NA|once|TRBV21-1
CASPRDRGESNQPQHF
TGTGCCAGCCCCCGGGACAGGGGGGAAAGCAATCAGCCCCAGCATTTT
>TRBJ2-2|NA|NA|TRBV19
CASSMGTTTGELFF
TGTGCCAGTAGTATGGGGACGACAACCGGGGAGCTGTTTTTT
>TRBJ2-7|NA|few|TRBV30
CAWSRGHSYEQYF
TGTGCCTGGAGTAGAGGGCACTCCTACGAGCAGTACTTC
>TRBJ1-1|TRBD1|NA|TRBV2
CASRGQGGIEAFF
TGTGCCAGCAGGGGACAGGGCGGAATAGAAGCTTTCTTT
>TRBJ2-2|NA|NA|TRBV5-1
CASSADKNTGELFF
TGCGCCAGCAGCGCGGACAAGAACACCGGGGAGCTGTTTTTT
>TRBJ1-6|NA|NA|TRBV18
CASFAGSEGSPLHF
TGTGCCAGTTTCGCAGGGTCCGAGGGGTCACCCCTCCACTTT
>TRBJ2-5|NA|NA|TRBV11-2
CASSLRGETQYF
TGTGCCAGCAGCTTACGGGGAGAGACCCAGTACTTC
>TRBJ1-2|TRBD1|NA|TRBV5-4
CASSLVGDRDYGYTF
TGTGCCAGCAGCTTGGTTGGGGACAGGGACTATGGCTACACCTTC
>TRBJ2-2|TRBD1|NA|TRBV5-4
CASSLPGTGASNTGELFF
TGTGCCAGCAGCTTACCCGGGACAGGGGCATCGAACACCGGGGAGCTGTTTTTT
>TRBJ2-7|TRBD1|NA|TRBV28
CASGSPRPRTGVYEQYF
TGTGCCAGCGGCAGTCCAAGACCTCGGACAGGGGTGTACGAGCAGTACTTC
>TRBJ1-1|NA|NA|TRBV5-1
CASSLVKDLNTEAFF
TGCGCCAGCAGCTTGGTTAAGGACTTGAACACTGAAGCTTTCTTT
>TRBJ1-1|NA|NA|TRBV19
CASRARNAEAFF
TGTGCCAGTAGAGCTAGGAATGCTGAAGCTTTCTTT
>TRBJ1-1|NA|once|TRBV7-9
CASSSRARLTEAFF
TGTGCCAGCAGTTCCCGGGCTAGGTTAACTGAAGCTTTCTTT
>TRBJ1-2|NA|NA|TRBV28
CASSPEDIPYGYTF
TGTGCCAGCAGTCCCGAAGACATACCCTATGGCTACACCTTC
>TRBJ2-3|NA|NA|TRBV18
CASSPSSSDTQYF
TGTGCCAGCTCACCATCCTCTTCGGATACGCAGTATTTT
>TRBJ1-6|NA|NA|TRBV28
CASSFFRDSPLHF
TGTGCCAGCAGTTTCTTCCGGGACTCACCCCTCCACTTT
>TRBJ2-1|TRBD2|NA|TRBV4-3
CASSQDAAGGYNEQFF
TGCGCCAGCAGCCAAGATGCAGCGGGAGGATACAATGAGCAGTTCTTC
>TRBJ2-2|NA|NA|TRBV9
CASSASLTGELFF
TGTGCCAGCAGCGCCAGCCTAACCGGGGAGCTGTTTTTT
>TRBJ1-4|NA|NA|TRBV7-2
CASSGRGIATNEKLFF
TGTGCCAGCAGCGGTCGGGGAATAGCAACTAATGAAAAACTGTTTTTT
>TRBJ2-5|NA|NA|TRBV7-2
CASRPSGETQYF
TGTGCCAGCAGACCCTCCGGAGAGACCCAGTACTTC
>TRBJ2-7|NA|NA|TRBV6-1
CASLRASYEQYF
TGTGCCAGCCTCCGGGCTTCCTACGAGCAGTACTTC
>TRBJ2-7|TRBD1|NA|TRBV4-3
CASSHPTNTGQEPYEQYF
TGCGCCAGCAGCCATCCCACGAATACGGGACAGGAGCCCTACGAGCAGTACTTC
>TRBJ1-6|NA|few|TRBV18
CASSSQEVYNSPLHF
TGTGCCAGCTCCTCACAGGAAGTTTATAATTCACCCCTCCACTTT
>TRBJ1-6|NA|once|TRBV7-2
CASSSMDQRAGTPLHF
TGTGCCAGCAGCTCAATGGACCAGCGGGCTGGGACACCCCTCCACTTT
>TRBJ1-6|NA|NA|TRBV7-9
CASSLVGSWNSPLHF
TGTGCCAGCAGCTTAGTGGGGTCGTGGAATTCACCCCTCCACTTT
>TRBJ1-5|NA|NA|TRBV2
CASSRRSVVGQPQHF
TGTGCCAGCAGTAGGCGTTCCGTGGTAGGTCAGCCCCAGCATTTT
>TRBJ2-5|NA|NA|TRBV6-1
CASSYRWEETQYF
TGTGCCAGCAGTTATCGGTGGGAAGAGACCCAGTACTTC
>TRBJ2-7|NA|NA|TRBV5-1
CASSFGGSGSYEQYF
TGCGCCAGCAGCTTCGGAGGGTCGGGCTCCTACGAGCAGTACTTC
>TRBJ1-2|NA|NA|TRBV30
CAWSVTVTPYGYTF
TGTGCCTGGAGTGTAACGGTCACTCCGTATGGCTACACCTTC
>TRBJ2-5|NA|NA|TRBV5-1
CASSLGGGVKTQYF
TGCGCCAGCAGCTTGGGTGGGGGCGTGAAGACCCAGTACTTC
>TRBJ2-1|TRBD2|NA|TRBV9
CASSSTSDDEQFF
TGTGCCAGCAGCAGCACTAGCGACGATGAGCAGTTCTTC
>TRBJ2-7|NA|NA|TRBV28
CASSLLPLGSYEQYF
TGTGCCAGCAGTTTACTGCCTCTTGGTTCCTACGAGCAGTACTTC
>TRBJ2-7|TRBD1|NA|TRBV5-1
CASSFTGEYEQYF
TGCGCCAGCAGCTTCACAGGGGAGTACGAGCAGTACTTC
>TRBJ1-1|TRBD1|NA|TRBV9
CASSTRDRDMTEAFF
TGTGCCAGCAGCACCCGGGACAGGGATATGACTGAAGCTTTCTTT
>TRBJ1-3|NA|NA|TRBV30
CAWSVDTGNTIYF
TGTGCCTGGAGTGTAGACACTGGAAACACCATATATTTT
>TRBJ2-7|TRBD1|NA|TRBV6-6
CASSDGQAYEQYF
TGTGCCAGCAGTGACGGACAGGCCTACGAGCAGTACTTC
>TRBJ2-5|NA|NA|TRBV4-1
CASSQDSGGRETQYF
TGCGCCAGCAGCCAAGATAGTGGGGGAAGAGAGACCCAGTACTTC
>TRBJ1-2|NA|NA|TRBV6-4
CASSDSRYGYTF
TGTGCCAGCAGTGATTCCCGTTATGGCTACACCTTC
>TRBJ2-5|NA|NA|TRBV4-1
CASSQALGLGLRETQYF
TGCGCCAGCAGCCAAGCCTTGGGACTCGGACTGCGGGAGACCCAGTACTTC
>TRBJ1-6|TRBD1|NA|TRBV5-4
CASSSRTGGSNSPLHF
TGTGCCAGCAGCTCCCGGACAGGGGGTTCCAATTCACCCCTCCACTTT
>TRBJ1-2|TRBD1|NA|TRBV7-2
CASNPGQGNYGYTF
TGTGCCAGCAACCCGGGACAGGGTAACTATGGCTACACCTTC
>TRBJ2-7|TRBD2|NA|TRBV29-1
CSAQNPTSGKSSYEQYF
TGCAGCGCCCAAAACCCGACTAGCGGGAAAAGCTCCTACGAGCAGTACTTC
>TRBJ1-1|NA|NA|TRBV30
CAWSVGLGGTEAFF
TGTGCCTGGAGTGTAGGTCTAGGGGGGACTGAAGCTTTCTTT
>TRBJ1-4|NA|NA|TRBV7-6
CASSWTATNEKLFF
TGTGCCAGCAGTTGGACAGCAACTAATGAAAAACTGTTTTTT
>TRBJ2-7|TRBD1|NA|TRBV30
CAWDRGRYEQYF
TGTGCCTGGGACAGGGGTAGGTACGAGCAGTACTTC
>TRBJ2-6|NA|few|TRBV5-5
CASSLASSGANVLTF
TGTGCCAGCAGCTTGGCCAGCTCTGGGGCCAACGTCCTGACTTTC
>TRBJ1-5|NA|NA|TRBV5-6
CASSLAAVPNQPQHF
TGTGCCAGCAGCTTGGCCGCGGTTCCGAATCAGCCCCAGCATTTT